This entry is about one T cell receptor beta chain. Its specific antigen is unknown. No much larger clonotype is one base removed from it; base qualities were not supplied. TCRbeta CDR3 regions were amplified from genomic DNA using the immunoSEQ Assay, a bias-controlled multiplex PCR. Per the source publication's procedure: Nucleated cell counts per sample were estimated from amplification of reference gene primers within the assay. To quantify the absolute abundance of each unique TCRbeta CDR3 rearrangement, sequence reads were collapsed and filtered. For each sample, productive Simpson clonality was calculated as the square root of Simpson's diversity index across productive rearrangements. TCRdb's version of the immuneACCESS table is confined to in-frame rearrangements and falls short of the full clone set. An unresolved V gene accounts for under half of the shortfall where checked; the remainder is of unknown origin. That table furnishes V, J and clone size, whereas the DNA furnished D and trimming. Across this sample there are about 130,000 clones, with around nine tenths seen only once. 4.3% of the sample belongs to the ten largest clones.

The CDR3, from cysteine to phenylalanine, totals 14 residues. Just the 42-base CDR3 DNA is kept, in frame starting at base 1. V is pruned by 0 bases and J by 12 bases, leaving 6 bases of the junction without a gene match. The germline V gene specifies SGDLS as CDR1 and YYNGEE as CDR2. These data are taken from a study of blood T cell repertoires in COVID-19 (dated by TCRdb to the early 2020s). For the wider study: The collaborator samples originated in the United States, Italy and Spain and spanned the acute and convalescent phases of COVID-19. Sample metadata almost always included a de-identified subject ID, COVID-19 status, age in years and sex. The material from the prospective study consisted of cDNA or gDNA derived from T cells, B-cell-depleted T cells, or PBMCs. Subjects who had been exposed to COVID-19, were actively infected with it, or had recovered from it provided the deeply sampled blood TCRbeta repertoires that made up the dataset. Where available, HLA class I and class II types were obtained from metadata supplied by the sample provider rather than from assay-based typing. The repertoires were released in a freely available public database intended as a resource for research on the immune response to SARS-CoV-2. Samples came from the ongoing ImmuneRACE study (first 160 participants) plus 1,254 subjects from 6 global collaborators. Study-wide findings and limitations: The quantity of clinical and demographic metadata differed by source and by participant and was supplied without curation.

At one collaborating source in Seattle, patients were enrolled during active infection and were followed longitudinally through the course of disease. The collaborating institutions used their own protocols to collect whole blood in K2EDTA tubes. For TCRbeta analysis, collaborators shipped samples as frozen whole blood, isolated PBMCs, or DNA extracted from either of those sample types. This receptor chain uses TRBV9 and TRBJ1-6; 7 central nucleotides agree with TRBD1. This clonotype originated in a man aged 55-75 years with COVID-19, enrolled during active disease. The sequenced sample consisted of peripheral blood. The CDR3 here reads CASSVVAGGLPLHF. The DNA sequence is TGTGCCAGCAGCGTAGTGGCAGGGGGTTTACCCCTCCACTTT. The full variable domain, with segments outside the CDR3 supplied by the reference TRBV9 and TRBJ1-6 proteins, appears as DSGVTQTPKHLITATGQRVTLRCSPRSGDLSVYWYQQSLDQGLQFLIQYYNGEERAKGNILERFSAQQFPDLHSELNLSSLELGDSALYFCASSVVAGGLPLHFGNGTRLTVT.